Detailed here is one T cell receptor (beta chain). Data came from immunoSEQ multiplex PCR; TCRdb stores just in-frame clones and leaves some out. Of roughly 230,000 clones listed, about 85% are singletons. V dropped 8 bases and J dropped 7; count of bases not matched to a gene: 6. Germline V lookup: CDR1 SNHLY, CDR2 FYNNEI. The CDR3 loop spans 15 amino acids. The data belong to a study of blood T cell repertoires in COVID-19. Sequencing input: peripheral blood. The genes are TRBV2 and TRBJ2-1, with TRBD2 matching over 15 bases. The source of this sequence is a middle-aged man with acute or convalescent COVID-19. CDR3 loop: CASYGTSGGLNEQFF. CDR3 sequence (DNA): TGTGCCAGCTACGGGACTAGCGGGGGGTTAAATGAGCAGTTCTTC.